These 2 T cell receptor beta chains were sequenced from one sample in a study of CD8 T cells in Susac syndrome. Reverse transcription of about 0.5 to 1 ug RNA used random hexamers. TCRdb called the immunoSEQ multiplex PCR reads again in MiXCR, with one record for every CDR3 protein. The table lists some 96,000 distinct CDR3 sequences, 95% of them singletons. The sequencing input was CD8+ T cells from PBMCs. The origin of the receptors is a human donor with Susac syndrome.

A single count supports this clonotype. V gene TRBV7-2 combines with J gene TRBJ2-7; D may be TRBD2 (5 bases). Germline V gives CDR1 SGHTA, CDR2 FQGNSA. The CDR3 spans 15 residues. V was shortened by 3 bases and J by 0 bases, with 12 bases between the two germline ends. CDR3 sequence: CASSLERIDSYEQYF. The CDR3, as DNA: TGTGCCAGCAGCTTGGAGCGGATAGACTCCTACGAGCAGTACTTC.

Note on this clonotype: The germline gene is not matched at one end of the junction; a read error may be the cause. This rearrangement joins TRBV18 to TRBJ1-1; D possibly corresponds to TRBD1 (5 bases). The germline V gene encodes CDR1 KGHSH and CDR2 LQKENI. This CDR3 contains 16 residues. The CDR3 region has the DNA TGTGCCAGCTCACCAAGCGTTCAGGGACTGAACACTGAAGCTTTTTTT. It is translated as CASSPSVQGLNTEAFF.